One T cell receptor (beta chain) is described in this entry. What it binds is unknown. The data derive from a study of T cell responses to AZD1222 COVID-19 vaccine. About the research overall: Second-dose intervals of approximately 4 or approximately 12 weeks were pooled. Study-level points and caveats: At study baseline, merely a handful of AZD1222 recipients were seropositive. The study found Spike-specific TCR breadth and depth rose after two AZD1222 doses. Donors in the cohort were predominantly white British and more often female, and clonal diversity was possibly underestimated.

The CDR3 is 14 residues long. Germline CDR1 SEHNR, CDR2 FQNEAQ (reference sequence). The V and J ends lost 5 bases and 6 bases, in that order; junction bases with no gene match: 6. Repertoires were generated with immunoSEQ multiplex PCR, while TCRdb's copy carries only in-frame clones and drops some. The sample contains about 120,000 clones, about nine tenths of which appear only once. Material: peripheral blood, obtained on day 0 of AZD1222 vaccination. This TCR derives from an adult in good health. The V call is TRBV7-9, the J call TRBJ2-7, with 11 bases that match TRBD1. The CDR3 spells CASSQGTGGIEQYF. Here the CDR3 DNA reads TGTGCCAGCAGCCAAGGGACAGGGGGGATCGAGCAGTACTTC.